This T cell receptor beta chain was identified in a study of Tregs in tolerant kidney transplant recipients. Study observations and caveats: Biological reproducibility was not directly addressed, but technical replication error appeared minimal. Changing PCR primers prevented nucleotide comparison between some patients' samples.

About this clone: Antigen: not known.

The nonmyeloablative bone marrow transplants came from related graft donors, with transient mixed chimerism. Unstimulated Tregs (CD4+CD25+CD127-) and CD4+CD25- non-Tregs were sorted from PBMCs. The V and J ends lost 5 bases and 1 base respectively, with 2 bases between them. The CDR3 is made up of 11 amino acids. Germline lookup yields CDR1 LNHDA and CDR2 SQIVND (reference sequence). Assay: immunoSEQ multiplex PCR; the TCRdb copy retains only in-frame clones and omits some. The data hold approximately 81,000 clones, with 75% to 95% observed a single time. The sample in question was CD4+ T cells from blood (PBMCs), obtained 24 months after the transplant. The chain links TRBV19 to TRBJ2-5; D gene uncertain. The TCR was taken from a human patient who received a combined kidney and bone marrow transplant. The graft donor may be the source of some T cells. The CDR3 loop reads CASSLQETQYF. The CDR3 region has the DNA TGTGCCAGTAGTCTCCAAGAGACCCAGTACTTC.